This note documents a single TCR beta chain sequence. Its antigen is still unknown. This entry comes from a study of post-analysis software for immune sequencing data. Overall study context: Several disease courses (relapsing-remitting, secondary progressive and progressive-relapsing) of multiple sclerosis were included.

Sequencing libraries made from TCR beta cDNA carried unique molecular identifiers. Each batch of roughly 1 to 11 million T cells produced a few hundred thousand cDNA molecules. TCRdb itself ran the PCR reads through MiXCR, one entry per CDR3 protein. Here the sample spans hundreds of thousands of distinct CDR3 sequences, around 47% being singletons. Per germline, CDR1 SGHTA and CDR2 FQGTGA. V lost 2 bases, J lost 6 bases, and 15 bases lay in between. There are 15 residues in the CDR3. Study-level points and caveats: A significant reduction in normalized Chao1 diversity was observed in multiple sclerosis patients versus controls. Same-batch samples co-clustered strongly by F measure. When patients were compared with controls, about 5 TRBV segments were more frequent, TRBV5-6, TRBV5-1 and TRBV20-1 among them.

The sequence was collected from a girl aged 5-17 years with multiple sclerosis. Specimen: blood. The chain combines TRBV7-3 with TRBJ2-3; D not certain. DNA for the CDR3: TGTGCCAGCAGCTTAGATGGCGACCTAGGGGATACGCAGTATTTT. Translation: CASSLDGDLGDTQYF.